Listed here is a single T cell receptor beta chain. The data were obtained in a study of cytomegalovirus exposure and HLA in healthy donors. The PCR had 60 Vbeta and 13 Jbeta primers. The method was immunoSEQ multiplex PCR; TCRdb's version includes in-frame clones alone and lacks a portion of them. The sample lists fewer than 250,000 clones; roughly 85% were seen once. Germline V gene lookup returns CDR1 SEHNR and CDR2 FQNEAQ (reference sequence). V dropped 7 bases and J dropped 0; count of bases not matched to a gene: 9. CDR3 size: 15 residues. The gene calls are TRBV7-9 and TRBJ2-7; 7 nucleotides line up with TRBD2. The sequence came from a male donor in good health and CMV-seronegative. Sequenced material: PBMCs. CDR3 loop: CASTPLGGSSYEQYF. The CDR3 nucleotides read TGTGCCAGCACACCGTTGGGGGGGAGCTCCTACGAGCAGTACTTC.